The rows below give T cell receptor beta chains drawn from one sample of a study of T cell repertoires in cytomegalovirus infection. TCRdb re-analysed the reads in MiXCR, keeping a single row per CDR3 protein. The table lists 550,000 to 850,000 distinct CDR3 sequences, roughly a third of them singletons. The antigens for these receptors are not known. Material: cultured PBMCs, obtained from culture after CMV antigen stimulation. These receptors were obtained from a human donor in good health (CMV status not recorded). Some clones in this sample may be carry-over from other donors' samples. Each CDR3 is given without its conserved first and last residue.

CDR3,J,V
ASSPAAAGGANGYT,TRBJ1-2,TRBV12-3/TRBV12-4
ASRDRGSSNSPLH,TRBJ1-6,TRBV5-6
ASSGPGAF,TRBJ1-1,TRBV7-6
ASKERGPTDTQY,TRBJ2-3,TRBV7-9
ASSPPVARNTQY,TRBJ2-3,TRBV5-5
ASSDGSSYNEQF,TRBJ2-1,TRBV25-1
AIRTAYGYT,TRBJ1-2,TRBV2
ASSLGLVDYNEQF,TRBJ2-1,TRBV7-2
ATSREGSWSSPLH,TRBJ1-6,TRBV15
SARDTQGQGRGKETQY,TRBJ2-5,TRBV20-1
ASSFGTSGGAQETQY,TRBJ2-5,TRBV12-3/TRBV12-4
ASSIPYRSNQPQH,TRBJ1-5,TRBV19
ASSSVNYNEQF,TRBJ2-1,TRBV7-6
ASSLFLQETQY,TRBJ2-5,TRBV7-2
ASSAGVYIEQTQY,TRBJ2-5,TRBV7-2
SAEGAGETPGELF,TRBJ2-2,TRBV29-1
ASSEDSSSYNVQF,TRBJ2-1,TRBV7-2
ASSPIPSGYNEQF,TRBJ2-1,TRBV19
ASSSGRGGGAGDTQY,TRBJ2-3,TRBV7-6
ASSVTGYPNTEAF,TRBJ1-1,TRBV28
ASRVSGGFFDYNEQF,TRBJ2-1,TRBV12-3/TRBV12-4
ASSQAGGSDTQY,TRBJ2-3,TRBV19
ASSQVGRLLNTEAF,TRBJ1-1,TRBV4-1